The T cell receptor beta chain described here comes from a study of PD-L1 blockade in urothelial cancer. On the study more broadly: Analyses were performed on blood at 3 weeks after treatment start (the second dose) and at 6 weeks. Findings and limits, study-wide: Pretreatment peripheral blood TCR clonality that fell below the median predicted better survival among the patients studied. Durable-benefit patients expanded tumor-associated blood clones more at 3 weeks.

The data were produced by immunoSEQ multiplex PCR, yet TCRdb's version contains in-frame clones alone and is incomplete. The data hold around 40,000 clones, with about 85% observed a single time. Remarks on this clone: Its antigen is unknown.

Germline loops: CDR1 KGHSH, CDR2 LQKENI. Trimming pared 4 bases from V and 0 bases from J, leaving 13 bases between. The CDR3 is 16 amino acids. Sample time point: peripheral blood 6 weeks after treatment start. This clonotype was obtained from a man aged 65 to 79 with urothelial cancer. The sample here was PBMCs, taken around atezolizumab (anti-PD-L1) treatment. The V gene is TRBV18, the J gene TRBJ1-3; D gene ambiguous. For the CDR3, the DNA is TGTGCCAGCTCACTCACGACGGGTGACTCTGGAAACACCATATATTTT. Protein product: CASSLTTGDSGNTIYF.